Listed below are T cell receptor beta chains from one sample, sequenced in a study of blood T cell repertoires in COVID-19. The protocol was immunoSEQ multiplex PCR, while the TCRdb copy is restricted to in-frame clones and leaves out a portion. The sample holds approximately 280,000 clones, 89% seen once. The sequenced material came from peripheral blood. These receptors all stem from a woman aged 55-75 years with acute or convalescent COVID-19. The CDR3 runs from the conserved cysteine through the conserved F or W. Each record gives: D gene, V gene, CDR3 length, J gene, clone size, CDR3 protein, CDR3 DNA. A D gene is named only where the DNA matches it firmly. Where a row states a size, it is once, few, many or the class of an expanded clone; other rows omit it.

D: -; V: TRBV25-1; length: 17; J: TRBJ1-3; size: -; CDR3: CASSGLQGRGSGNTIYF; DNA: TGTGCCAGCAGTGGATTACAGGGAAGGGGCTCTGGAAACACCATATATTTT
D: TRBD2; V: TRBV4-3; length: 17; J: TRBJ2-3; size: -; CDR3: CASSRRLAGALGDTQYF; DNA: TGCGCCAGCAGCCGCAGACTAGCGGGGGCCCTAGGGGATACGCAGTATTTT
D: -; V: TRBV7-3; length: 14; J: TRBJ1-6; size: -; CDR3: CASSLAGGNSPLHF; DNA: TGTGCCAGCAGCTTAGCGGGGGGGAATTCACCCCTCCACTTT
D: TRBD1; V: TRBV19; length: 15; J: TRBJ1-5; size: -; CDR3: CASGRQGGRNQPQHF; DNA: TGTGCCAGTGGTCGACAGGGGGGACGCAATCAGCCCCAGCATTTT
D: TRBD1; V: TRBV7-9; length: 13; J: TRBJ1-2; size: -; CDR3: CASSFATGVGYTF; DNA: TGTGCCAGCAGCTTTGCGACAGGGGTTGGCTACACCTTC
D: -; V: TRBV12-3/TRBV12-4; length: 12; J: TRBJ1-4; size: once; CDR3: CASSFNGEKLFF; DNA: TGTGCCAGCAGTTTCAACGGTGAAAAACTGTTTTTT
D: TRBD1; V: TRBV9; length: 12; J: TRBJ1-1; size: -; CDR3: CASNPGGTEAFF; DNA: TGTGCCAGCAACCCAGGGGGCACTGAAGCTTTCTTT
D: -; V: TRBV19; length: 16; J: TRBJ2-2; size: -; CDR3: CASSIGRQLNTGELFF; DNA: TGTGCCAGTAGTATAGGTAGACAGTTGAACACCGGGGAGCTGTTTTTT
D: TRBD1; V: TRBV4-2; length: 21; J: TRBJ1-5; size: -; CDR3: CASSQVHQGQGWMFSNQPQHF; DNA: TGTGCCAGCAGCCAAGTTCATCAGGGACAGGGGTGGATGTTTAGCAATCAGCCCCAGCATTTT
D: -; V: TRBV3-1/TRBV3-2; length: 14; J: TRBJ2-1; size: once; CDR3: CASSPGSTSWEQFF; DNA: TGTGCCAGCAGCCCGGGGTCCACCTCATGGGAGCAGTTCTTC
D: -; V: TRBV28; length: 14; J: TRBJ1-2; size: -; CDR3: CASSPPTGGYGYTF; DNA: TGTGCCAGCAGTCCTCCGACAGGAGGTTATGGCTACACCTTC
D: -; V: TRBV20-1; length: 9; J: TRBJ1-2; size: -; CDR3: CSASLGYTF; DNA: TGCAGTGCTAGCCTGGGCTACACCTTC
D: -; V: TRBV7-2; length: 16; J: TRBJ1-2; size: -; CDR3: CASSLAGGMVDYGYTF; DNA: TGTGCCAGCAGTCTAGCGGGAGGGATGGTAGACTATGGCTACACCTTC
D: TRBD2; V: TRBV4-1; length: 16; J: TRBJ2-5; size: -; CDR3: CASSQDGAGGQETQYF; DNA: TGCGCCAGCAGCCAAGATGGGGCGGGAGGGCAAGAGACCCAGTACTTC
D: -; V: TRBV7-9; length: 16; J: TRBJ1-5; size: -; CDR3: CASSLSGSQTGSTQHF; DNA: TGTGCCAGCAGCTTAAGTGGATCGCAGACGGGGTCGACCCAGCATTTT
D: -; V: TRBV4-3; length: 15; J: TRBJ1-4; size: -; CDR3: CASSRVLTTNEKLFF; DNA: TGCGCCAGCAGCCGCGTCTTAACAACTAATGAAAAACTGTTTTTT
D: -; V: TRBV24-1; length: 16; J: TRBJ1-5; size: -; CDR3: CATSEGAKGGNQPQHF; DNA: TGTGCCACCAGTGAGGGGGCGAAGGGTGGCAATCAGCCCCAGCATTTT
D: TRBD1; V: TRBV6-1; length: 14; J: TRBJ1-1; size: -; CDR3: CASSSRQGAQEAFF; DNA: TGTGCCAGCAGTTCCAGGCAGGGGGCGCAAGAAGCTTTCTTT
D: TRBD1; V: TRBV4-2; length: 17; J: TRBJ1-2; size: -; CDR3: CASSRFVEGQGAEGYTF; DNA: TGTGCCAGCAGCCGGTTCGTAGAGGGCCAGGGGGCGGAGGGCTACACCTTC
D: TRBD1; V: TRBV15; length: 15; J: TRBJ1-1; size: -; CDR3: CATSSLRDRDTEAFF; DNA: TGTGCCACCAGCTCCCTGAGGGACAGAGACACTGAAGCTTTCTTT
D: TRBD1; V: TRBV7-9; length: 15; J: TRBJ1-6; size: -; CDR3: CASSREGTGSSPLHF; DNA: TGTGCCAGCAGCCGAGAAGGGACAGGATCTTCACCCCTCCACTTT
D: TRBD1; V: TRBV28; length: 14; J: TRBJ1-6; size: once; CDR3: CASRRGTGGSPLHF; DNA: TGTGCCAGCAGACGAGGGACAGGGGGGTCACCCCTCCACTTT